Presented here are 25 T cell receptor beta chains from one specimen sequenced in a study of T-cell memory formation after mild COVID-19. TCRdb redid the calling of the 5' RACE reads with MiXCR, one entry per CDR3 protein. The data show roughly 350,000 distinct CDR3 sequences, with approximately 13% seen just once and 22% held by the top ten. Sample: PBMCs or a T cell subset sorted from them (not recorded which). The source is a man between 18 and 35 years old who had mild COVID-19 (a few samples of this study predate the infection). Cell type and time point are not known.

This clonotype was seen only a few times. The chain recombines TRBV10-1 with TRBJ2-2; D gene uncertain. Trimming left V 3 bases short and J 7 bases short, with 9 bases between. Germline CDR1 is WNHNN and CDR2 is SYGVQD (reference sequence). This CDR3 contains 13 residues. This chain's CDR3 is CASSDNPDGELFF. In DNA form, the CDR3 reads TGCGCCAGCAGTGACAACCCCGACGGGGAGCTGTTTTTT.

This clonotype was detected many times. The chain uses TRBV7-9 and TRBJ2-5; no reliable D call. Trimming stripped 6 bases from V and 4 bases from J, with 6 bases between. This CDR3 is 11 amino acids long. Germline CDR1 and CDR2: SEHNR and FQNEAQ (reference sequence). Here the CDR3 DNA reads TGTGCCAGCAGACCCGGAGAGACCCAGTACTTC. Its protein product is CASRPGETQYF. The full variable domain, rest sourced from reference TRBV7-9 and TRBJ2-5, is DTGVSQNPRHKITKRGQNVTFRCDPISEHNRLYWYRQTLGQGPEFLTYFQNEAQLEKSRLLSDRFSAERPKGSFSTLEIQRTEQGDSAMYLCASRPGETQYFGPGTRLLVL.

This chain joins TRBV2 and TRBJ2-1; 7 nucleotides align to TRBD1. There are 15 residues in the CDR3. V trimming: 6 bases; J trimming: 6 bases; junction bases outside the gene matches: 11. Germline V gives CDR1 SNHLY, CDR2 FYNNEI. The CDR3 DNA is TGTGCCAGCAGGGATCGACAGGGTTCGGGCAATGAGCAGTTCTTC. Encoded protein: CASRDRQGSGNEQFF.

This clonotype was detected only a few times. This chain uses TRBV7-9 with TRBJ1-1, with a weak D call TRBD1 (6 bases). The germline CDR1 and CDR2 sequences are SEHNR and FQNEAQ (reference sequence). Trimming stripped 5 bases from V and 3 bases from J, with 7 bases between. The CDR3 is made up of 12 amino acids. CDR3 region: CASSRGHTEAFF. CDR3 coding DNA: TGTGCCAGCAGCCGGGGGCACACTGAAGCTTTCTTT.

V is TRBV30 and J is TRBJ2-2, with D hard to call. From germline, CDR1 is GTSNPN and CDR2 SVGIG (reference sequence). CDR3 length: 13 residues. Trimming stripped 4 bases from V and 6 bases from J, with 12 bases between. The CDR3 here is CAWNSLKAGELFF. The CDR3 DNA sequence: TGTGCCTGGAATAGTTTGAAGGCCGGGGAGCTGTTTTTT.

The V gene is TRBV5-5, the J gene TRBJ1-1; TRBD1 agrees at 8 bases. The V and J ends lost 0 bases and 10 bases, in that order; junction bases with no gene match: 5. The CDR3 is made up of 13 amino acids. Germline V gives CDR1 SGHKS, CDR2 YYEKEE (reference sequence). CDR3: CASSLAVQGVAFF. DNA of the CDR3: TGTGCCAGCAGCTTGGCTGTACAGGGGGTAGCTTTCTTT.

The chain uses TRBV7-9 and TRBJ2-3; perhaps TRBD2 as D (5 bases). CDR1 and CDR2 (germline): SEHNR, FQNEAQ (reference sequence). V gave up 2 bases and J gave up 4 bases, with 16 bases separating them. This CDR3 is 16 amino acids long. The CDR3 here is CASSLSSGLRADTQYF. The CDR3 DNA reads as TGTGCCAGCAGCTTAAGCAGCGGCTTACGGGCAGATACGCAGTATTTT.

The chain combines TRBV24-1 with TRBJ1-5; 7 bases agree with TRBD1. The junction had 5 bases not matched to a gene; V was cut back by 5 bases and J by 2 bases. Germline loops: CDR1 KGHDR, CDR2 SFDVKD. This CDR3 spans 15 amino acids. The CDR3 DNA is TGTGCCACCAGTGCAGGGGGTCTCGGCAATCAGCCCCAGCATTTT. Protein sequence: CATSAGGLGNQPQHF.

Only a few counts were recorded for this clonotype. The V gene is TRBV5-1, the J gene TRBJ1-5, with D possibly being TRBD1 (6 bases). Germline V gene lookup returns CDR1 SGHRS and CDR2 YFSETQ. This CDR3 region has 14 residues. V gave up 4 bases and J gave up 7 bases, with 15 bases separating them. This CDR3 reads CASSDGTGRQPQHF. In DNA form, the CDR3 reads TGCGCCAGCAGCGACGGAACAGGGCGGCAGCCCCAGCATTTT.

The sample holds a few counts of this clonotype. The rearrangement uses TRBV11-2 and TRBJ2-5; D unclear. The germline V gene has CDR1 SGHAT and CDR2 FQNNGV. V shed 3 bases and J shed 2 bases, with 13 bases lying between them. The CDR3 spans 15 residues. CDR3 DNA: TGTGCCAGCAGCTTGGTTTATTGGGGTCAAGAGACCCAGTACTTC. This sequence encodes CASSLVYWGQETQYF.

In its sample, this clonotype was seen a few times. The CDR3, as DNA: TGTGCCAGCAGCTTAGTAGGGATTAATTCACCCCTCCACTTT. Protein: CASSLVGINSPLHF. The V and J genes are TRBV7-9 and TRBJ1-6; D gene unclear. This CDR3 contains 14 residues. V gave up 1 base and J gave up 6 bases, with 7 bases separating them. CDR1 and CDR2 from the germline V gene are SEHNR and FQNEAQ (reference sequence).

This clonotype was observed at least ten times. This sequence joins TRBV7-9 and TRBJ2-4, with TRBD2 as a possible D gene (5 bases). CDR1 and CDR2 (germline): SEHNR, FQNEAQ (reference sequence). The CDR3 contains 16 residues. V shed 5 bases and J shed 0 bases, with 14 bases lying between them. The CDR3 bases are TGTGCCAGCAGCCCAATCGGGGAACTAGCCAAAAACATTCAGTACTTC. Translated, it gives CASSPIGELAKNIQYF.

This clonotype turned up a few times. This chain joins TRBV6-2 or TRBV6-3 and TRBJ2-7, with 8 bases lining up with TRBD1. Germline loops: CDR1 MNHEY, CDR2 SVGEGT. The CDR3 covers 15 residues. V lost 1 base to trimming and J lost 2 bases; unmatched junction nucleotides: 4. The CDR3 nucleotides read TGTGCCAGCAGTTACTACGGGACAGGAGCCTACGAGCAGTACGTC. Protein: CASSYYGTGAYEQYV.

V is TRBV7-2 and J is TRBJ1-1; D may be TRBD1 (6 bases). Germline V gene data show CDR1 as SGHTA and CDR2 as FQGNSA. V was cut by 2 bases and J by 1 base, with 17 bases left in between. The CDR3 covers 17 residues. CDR3 bases: TGTGCCAGCAGCTTATTGTCTACAGGGATTACGAACACTGAAGCTTTCTTT. Protein: CASSLLSTGITNTEAFF. The variable domain in full, with the rest retrieved from reference TRBV7-2 and TRBJ1-1, is GAGVSQSPSNKVTEKGKDVELRCDPISGHTALYWYRQSLGQGLEFLIYFQGNSAPDKSGLPSDRFSAERTGGSVSTLTIQRTQQEDSAVYLCASSLLSTGITNTEAFFGQGTRLTVV.

This chain uses TRBV6-6 with TRBJ2-1; D is unresolved. The CDR3 has 15 amino acids. Between the trimmed V and J ends, which lost 2 bases and 0 bases, there was a span of 8 bases. Germline assignment: CDR1 MNHNY and CDR2 SVGAGI (reference sequence). This chain's CDR3 is CASSYEASSYNEQFF. As DNA, the CDR3 is TGTGCCAGCAGTTACGAGGCGAGCTCCTACAATGAGCAGTTCTTC.

Only a few counts were recorded for this clonotype. This chain links TRBV4-2 with TRBJ2-5; D not certain. V lost 1 base and J 4 bases, leaving 7 bases between the germline ends. The CDR3 is 13 residues long. The V gene's germline CDR1 is LGHNA and CDR2 YNFKEQ. The DNA of the CDR3 is TGTGCCAGCAGCCAAGGGCCGCGAGAGACCCAGTACTTC. It translates to CASSQGPRETQYF.

Many counts were recorded for this clonotype. The V call is TRBV7-2, the J call TRBJ2-1; D is ambiguous. The CDR3 covers 14 residues. Looked up from germline, CDR1 is SGHTA and CDR2 is FQGNSA. V lost 0 bases and J lost 6, with 9 bases in between. DNA of the CDR3: TGTGCCAGCAGCTTAGCCGGGTCGATCAATGAGCAGTTCTTC. Its protein is CASSLAGSINEQFF.

This clonotype showed up just a few times. The V gene is TRBV6-2 or TRBV6-3, the J gene TRBJ2-1, with TRBD2 matching over 12 bases. The junction had 4 bases not matched to a gene; V was cut back by 2 bases and J by 2 bases. The CDR3 is 17 amino acids. Germline V gene data show CDR1 as MNHEY and CDR2 as SVGEGT. The CDR3 region is CASSYPGLAGPYNEQFF. The CDR3 DNA sequence: TGTGCCAGCAGTTACCCGGGACTAGCGGGCCCCTACAATGAGCAGTTCTTC.

This clonotype has only a few counts. The CDR3 coding sequence is TGCAGTGCTAAAGACAGCAATCAGCCCCAGCATTTT. Translating gives CSAKDSNQPQHF. The rearrangement joins TRBV20-1 to TRBJ1-5; D is undetermined. CDR1 and CDR2 (germline): DFQATT, SNEGSKA (reference sequence). The CDR3 has 12 residues. The ends were cut back, 4 bases at V and 1 base at J, with 5 bases in the middle.

This rearrangement joins TRBV6-2 or TRBV6-3 to TRBJ2-1, with D unclear. The CDR3 extends over 13 amino acids. V gave up 3 bases and J gave up 8 bases, with 11 bases separating them. Germline assignment: CDR1 MNHEY and CDR2 SVGEGT. The CDR3 DNA follows: TGTGCCAGCAGTTATGTGGTACAACATGAGCAGTTCTTC. As protein: CASSYVVQHEQFF.

The table lists this clonotype with many counts. The chain uses TRBV19 and TRBJ2-1, with 14 bases that match TRBD2. The CDR3 is made up of 15 amino acids. J gave up 8 bases and V 8 bases, and 8 bases lay outside the gene matches. Germline V CDR1 and CDR2: LNHDA, SQIVND (reference sequence). This CDR3 reads CASSRTSGGSHEQFF. Here the CDR3 DNA reads TGTGCCAGTTCCCGGACTAGCGGGGGGTCCCATGAGCAGTTCTTC. Full variable domain (outside the CDR3, taken from reference TRBV19 and TRBJ2-1): DGGITQSPKYLFRKEGQNVTLSCEQNLNHDAMYWYRQDPGQGLRLIYYSQIVNDFQKGDIAEGYSVSREKKESFPLTVTSAQKNPTAFYLCASSRTSGGSHEQFFGPGTRLTVL.

This clonotype was counted between two and nine times. The chain uses TRBV21-1 and TRBJ1-6; TRBD1 is the table's D call and was not checked against the DNA. TRBV21-1 is deemed a pseudogene. This CDR3 contains 16 residues. The CDR3 here is CASSENWTGYDSPLHF. CDR3 sequence (DNA): TGTGCCAGCAGCGAAAATTGGACAGGATATGATTCACCCCTCCACTTT.

In its sample, this clonotype was seen a few times. The J gene is TRBJ2-6, the V gene TRBV27; 9 bases align to TRBD1. The CDR3 totals 18 residues. Germline-derived CDR1 and CDR2 are MNHEY and SMNVEV (reference sequence). Trimming cost V 3 bases and J 4 bases; bases outside gene matches: 10. The chain's CDR3 is CASSLDPQGARGANVLTF. The DNA of the CDR3 is TGTGCCAGCAGTTTGGATCCACAGGGGGCGCGAGGGGCCAACGTCCTGACTTTC.

This sequence joins TRBV5-5 and TRBJ2-3; D is ambiguous. The germline CDR1 and CDR2 sequences are SGHKS and YYEKEE (reference sequence). CDR3 length equals 15 residues. Trimming took 2 bases from V and 0 from J, leaving 10 bases between them. The CDR3 loop is CASSFRVRSTDTQYF. Written as DNA, the CDR3 is TGTGCCAGCAGCTTCCGGGTCAGGAGCACAGATACGCAGTATTTT.

CDR3 coding DNA: TGTGCCAGCAGTATCATGCAAGCTGAAGCTTTCTTT. This encodes CASSIMQAEAFF. The V and J genes are TRBV28 and TRBJ1-1; D is unclear. The CDR3 sequence is 12 residues long. The germline V gene has CDR1 MDHEN and CDR2 SYDVKM. V lost 5 bases and J 6 bases, leaving 10 bases between the germline ends.